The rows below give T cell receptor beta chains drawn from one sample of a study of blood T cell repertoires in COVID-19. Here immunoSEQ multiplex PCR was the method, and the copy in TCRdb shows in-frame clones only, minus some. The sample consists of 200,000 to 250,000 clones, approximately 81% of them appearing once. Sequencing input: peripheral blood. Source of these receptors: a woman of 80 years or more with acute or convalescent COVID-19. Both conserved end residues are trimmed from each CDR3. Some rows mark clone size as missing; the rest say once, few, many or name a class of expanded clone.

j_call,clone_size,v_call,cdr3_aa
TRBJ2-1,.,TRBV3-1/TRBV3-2,ASSQVAGRSYNEQF
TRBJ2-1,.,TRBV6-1,ASSDPGVTYNEQF
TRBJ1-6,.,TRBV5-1,ASSLGRGNDSPLH
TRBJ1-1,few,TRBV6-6,ASSYSGGAGQAEAF
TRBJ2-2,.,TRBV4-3,ASSQAPRPNLNTGELF
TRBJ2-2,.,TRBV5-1,ASSLTLAGGNTGELF
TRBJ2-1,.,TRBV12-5,ASGQGGSYNEQF
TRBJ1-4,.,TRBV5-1,ASSLEQGLGGEKLF
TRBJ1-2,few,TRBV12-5,ASGLGRQLYGYT
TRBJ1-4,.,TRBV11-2,ASSLQGIGEKLF
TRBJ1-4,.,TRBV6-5,ASSYSTGANEKLF
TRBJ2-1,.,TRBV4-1,ASSQERQGHNEQF
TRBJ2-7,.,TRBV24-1,ATSGQGESWEQY
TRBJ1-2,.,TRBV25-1,ASRDDRNYGYT